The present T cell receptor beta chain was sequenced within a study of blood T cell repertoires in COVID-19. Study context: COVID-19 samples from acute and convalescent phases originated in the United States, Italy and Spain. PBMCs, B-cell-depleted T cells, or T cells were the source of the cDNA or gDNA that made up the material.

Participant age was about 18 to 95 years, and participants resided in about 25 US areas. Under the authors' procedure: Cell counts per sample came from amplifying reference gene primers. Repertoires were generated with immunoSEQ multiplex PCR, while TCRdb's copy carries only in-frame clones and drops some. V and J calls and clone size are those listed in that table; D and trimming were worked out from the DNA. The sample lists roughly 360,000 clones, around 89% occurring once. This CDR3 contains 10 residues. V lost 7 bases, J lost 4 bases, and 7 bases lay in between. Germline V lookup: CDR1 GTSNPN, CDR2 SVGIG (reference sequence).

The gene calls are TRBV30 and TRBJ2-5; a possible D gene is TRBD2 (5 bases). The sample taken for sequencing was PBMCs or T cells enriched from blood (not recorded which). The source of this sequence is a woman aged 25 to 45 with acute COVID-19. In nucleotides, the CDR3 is TGTGCCTCGGGAATAGAGACCCAGTACTTC. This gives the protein CASGIETQYF.